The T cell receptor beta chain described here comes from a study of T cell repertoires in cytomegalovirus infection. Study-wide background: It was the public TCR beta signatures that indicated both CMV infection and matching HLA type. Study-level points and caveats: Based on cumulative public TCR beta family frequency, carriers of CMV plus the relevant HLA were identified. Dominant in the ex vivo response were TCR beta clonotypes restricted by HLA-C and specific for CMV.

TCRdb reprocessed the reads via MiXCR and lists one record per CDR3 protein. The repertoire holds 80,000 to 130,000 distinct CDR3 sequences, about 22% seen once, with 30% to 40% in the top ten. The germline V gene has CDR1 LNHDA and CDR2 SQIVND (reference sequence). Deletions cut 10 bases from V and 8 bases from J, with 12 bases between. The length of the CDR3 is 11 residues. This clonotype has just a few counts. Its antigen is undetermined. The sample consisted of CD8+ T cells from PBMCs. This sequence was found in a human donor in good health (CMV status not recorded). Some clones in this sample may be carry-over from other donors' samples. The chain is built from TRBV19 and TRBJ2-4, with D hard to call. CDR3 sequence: CATQNLDIQYF. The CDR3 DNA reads TGTGCCACCCAGAACTTGGACATTCAGTACTTC.